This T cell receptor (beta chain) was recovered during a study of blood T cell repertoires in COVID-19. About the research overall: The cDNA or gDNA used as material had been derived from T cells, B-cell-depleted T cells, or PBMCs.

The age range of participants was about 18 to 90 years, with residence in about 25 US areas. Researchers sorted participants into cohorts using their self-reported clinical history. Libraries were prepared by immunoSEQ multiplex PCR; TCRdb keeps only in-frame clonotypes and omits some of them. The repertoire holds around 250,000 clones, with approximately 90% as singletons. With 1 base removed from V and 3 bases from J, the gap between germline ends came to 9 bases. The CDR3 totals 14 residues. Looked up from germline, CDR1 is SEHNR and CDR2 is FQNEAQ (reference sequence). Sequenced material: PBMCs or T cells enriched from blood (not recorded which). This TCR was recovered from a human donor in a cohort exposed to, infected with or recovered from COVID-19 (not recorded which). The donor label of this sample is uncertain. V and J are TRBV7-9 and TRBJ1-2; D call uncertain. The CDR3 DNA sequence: TGTGCCAGCAGCTTAGGGGCAGGTGACTATGGCTACACCTTC. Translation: CASSLGAGDYGYTF.